Listed below are T cell receptor beta chains from one sample, sequenced in a study of T cells in Graves' hyperthyroidism and ophthalmopathy. One entry per CDR3 protein results from TCRdb running MiXCR on the multiplex PCR reads. The profile shows under 400,000 distinct CDR3 sequences, about 21% of them singletons. The sample comprised blood. These receptors were obtained from a woman in her fifties or sixties with Graves' hyperthyroidism. Each CDR3 is given with its conserved first and last residue. The D gene is left open where the match is weak. Size is stated for part of the rows, as once, few or many counts, or as a class when the clone is expanded.

J	size	D	V	CDR3	DNA
TRBJ2-2	-	-	TRBV28	CPSNDRNTGELFF	TGTCCCAGTAACGACAGGAACACCGGGGAGCTGTTTTTT
TRBJ1-1	-	-	TRBV4-1	CASSQDISQPEAFF	TGCGCCAGCAGCCAAGATATAAGCCAGCCGGAAGCTTTCTTT
TRBJ2-7	many	TRBD1	TRBV2	CASRYMAGTGAYEQYF	TGTGCCAGCAGATACATGGCCGGGACAGGGGCCTACGAGCAGTACTTC
TRBJ2-3	many	-	TRBV11-3	CASSFGPASDTQYF	TGTGCCAGCAGCTTCGGACCGGCCTCGGATACGCAGTATTTT
TRBJ2-7	many	-	TRBV2	CASKEPSSYEQYF	TGTGCCAGCAAGGAACCCAGCTCCTACGAGCAGTACTTC
TRBJ2-5	few	-	TRBV28	CASSFRGGANQETQYF	TGTGCCAGCAGTTTCCGAGGCGGGGCGAACCAAGAGACCCAGTACTTC
TRBJ1-5	few	-	TRBV19	CASSFRQYSNQPQHF	TGTGCCAGTAGTTTTCGACAGTATAGCAATCAGCCCCAGCATTTT
TRBJ1-4	few	TRBD1	TRBV9	CASSSSLETGVSNEKLFF	TGTGCCAGCAGCTCATCGCTAGAGACAGGGGTCAGTAATGAAAAACTGTTTTTT
TRBJ2-1	-	-	TRBV11-2	CASSYRDVSIGEQFF	TGTGCCAGCAGCTACCGGGACGTTTCGATTGGGGAGCAGTTCTTC
TRBJ2-5	-	TRBD2	TRBV3-1	CASSQGPSGPETQYF	TGTGCCAGCAGCCAAGGTCCTAGCGGCCCAGAGACCCAGTACTTC
TRBJ2-1	-	-	TRBV10-3	CAISEREMNYNEQFF	TGTGCCATCAGTGAGCGGGAAATGAACTACAATGAGCAGTTCTTC
TRBJ1-5	many	-	TRBV5-8	CASSLLVQPQHF	TGTGCCAGCAGCTTGCTAGTTCAGCCCCAGCATTTT
TRBJ2-1	few	-	TRBV5-6	CASSLGVRQDNEQFF	TGCGCCAGCAGCTTGGGGGTGCGTCAGGACAATGAGCAGTTCTTC
TRBJ2-7	few	-	TRBV7-9	CASSWDRGQPARLAGYEQYF	TGTGCCAGCAGCTGGGACAGGGGCCAACCGGCGAGACTAGCGGGCTACGAGCAGTACTTC
TRBJ2-7	many	-	TRBV7-9	CASEPGHSSYEQYF	TGTGCCAGCGAGCCGGGACATAGCTCCTACGAGCAGTACTTC
TRBJ1-2	many	-	TRBV18	CASSPQGIGYTF	TGTGCCAGCTCACCACAGGGAATCGGCTACACCTTC
TRBJ2-3	many	TRBD2	TRBV5-1	CASSLHTKREDTDTQYF	TGCGCCAGCAGCCTGCACACTAAGCGGGAGGACACAGATACGCAGTATTTT
TRBJ2-7	few	-	TRBV5-5	CASSLSGYPYEQYF	TGTGCCAGCAGCTTGTCCGGGTACCCCTACGAGCAGTACTTC
TRBJ2-2	-	TRBD1	TRBV9	CASKFGQGTGELFF	TGTGCCAGCAAATTCGGACAGGGGACCGGGGAGCTGTTTTTT
TRBJ1-2	-	-	TRBV12-3/TRBV12-4	CASSPGQTNYGYTF	TGTGCCAGCAGTCCCGGACAGACTAACTATGGCTACACCTTC
TRBJ1-1	-	-	TRBV5-1	CASSAPGRSGEAFF	TGCGCCAGCAGCGCCCCTGGCAGGTCGGGTGAAGCTTTCTTT
TRBJ2-3	many	TRBD1	TRBV10-3	CATTGTATDTQYF	TGTGCCACGACCGGGACAGCCACAGATACGCAGTATTTT
TRBJ2-6	-	TRBD1	TRBV25-1	CASRASPGQGSLIGANVLTF	TGTGCCAGCAGAGCCTCCCCTGGACAGGGGTCTCTGATTGGGGCCAACGTCCTGACTTTC
TRBJ2-1	-	-	TRBV12-3/TRBV12-4	CASSFLGGGGEQFF	TGTGCCAGCAGTTTTCTGGGGGGGGGCGGTGAGCAGTTCTTC
TRBJ1-1	many	TRBD1	TRBV6-1	CASRSGQVAVKVFF	TGTGCCAGCAGGTCGGGACAGGTTGCGGTTAAAGTTTTCTTT
TRBJ2-1	few	TRBD1	TRBV6-1	CASSTDTGGLDEQFF	TGTGCCAGCAGTACTGATACAGGGGGTCTCGATGAGCAGTTCTTC
TRBJ1-3	few	-	TRBV9	CASSRLTDSENTIYF	TGTGCCAGCAGCCGTTTGACAGATTCAGAAAACACCATATATTTT
TRBJ1-1	-	TRBD1	TRBV7-9	CASTEGAGAFF	TGTGCCAGCACCGAGGGGGCTGGGGCTTTCTTT
TRBJ2-7	few	-	TRBV4-1	CASSQFTGTSYEQYF	TGCGCCAGCAGCCAATTCACCGGGACATCCTACGAGCAGTACTTC
TRBJ2-1	many	-	TRBV20-1	CSARDRQRADNEQFF	TGCAGTGCTAGAGATAGACAGCGGGCCGACAATGAGCAGTTCTTC
TRBJ1-3	-	-	TRBV20-1	CSARDIQGLGNTIYF	TGCAGTGCTAGAGATATCCAGGGATTGGGAAACACCATATATTTT
TRBJ2-1	many	-	TRBV6-1	CATRSSSYNEQFF	TGTGCCACACGTTCCAGCTCCTACAATGAGCAGTTCTTC
TRBJ2-3	-	TRBD2	TRBV3-1	CASSQQTGLAGGRSDTQYF	TGTGCCAGCAGCCAACAAACGGGACTAGCGGGGGGGCGATCAGATACGCAGTATTTT
TRBJ1-6	few	TRBD1	TRBV2	CASRTGNSPLHF	TGTGCCAGCAGGACAGGGAATTCACCCCTCCACTTT
TRBJ2-5	-	-	TRBV4-1	CASSQIRGSRKETQYF	TGCGCCAGCAGCCAAATCAGGGGTAGTAGGAAAGAGACCCAGTACTTC
TRBJ2-7	few	-	TRBV24-1	CATSGAAAPGEQYF	TGTGCCACCAGTGGGGCAGCGGCCCCGGGGGAGCAGTACTTC
TRBJ2-7	many	-	TRBV3-1	CASSRGDLPQYPQYF	TGTGCCAGCAGCCGCGGGGACCTCCCGCAGTACCCGCAGTACTTC
TRBJ2-1	-	TRBD2	TRBV2	CASSEAGGGAVNEQFF	TGTGCCAGCAGTGAAGCGGGCGGGGGGGCAGTCAATGAGCAGTTCTTC
TRBJ2-2	-	-	TRBV7-9	CASSLVPVRGKNTGELFF	TGTGCCAGCAGCTTAGTCCCTGTTCGGGGCAAGAACACCGGGGAGCTGTTTTTT
TRBJ2-7	many	-	TRBV24-1	CATGSPDWPYEQYF	TGTGCCACCGGGTCCCCGGACTGGCCCTACGAGCAGTACTTC
TRBJ1-1	many	-	TRBV9	CASSVGWDTRYTEAFF	TGTGCCAGCAGCGTAGGGTGGGACACGCGTTACACTGAAGCTTTCTTT
TRBJ2-1	many	-	TRBV29-1	CSAPTRDNEQFF	TGCAGCGCCCCAACTAGGGACAATGAGCAGTTCTTC
TRBJ2-5	many	TRBD2	TRBV11-3	CASSSGTSEETQYF	TGTGCCAGCAGCTCCGGGACTAGCGAAGAGACCCAGTACTTC
TRBJ2-1	few	-	TRBV29-1	CSGGGGGSYNEQFF	TGCAGCGGTGGGGGAGGTGGCTCCTACAATGAGCAGTTCTTC
TRBJ1-3	few	-	TRBV29-1	CSVGQNSGNTIYF	TGCAGCGTTGGTCAGAACTCTGGAAACACCATATATTTT
TRBJ1-1	-	-	TRBV29-1	CSACPGAGMNTEAFF	TGCAGCGCCTGTCCCGGGGCAGGGATGAACACTGAAGCTTTCTTT
TRBJ2-1	many	TRBD2	TRBV7-8	CASSLLRLAGYNEQFF	TGTGCCAGCAGCTTATTGCGACTAGCGGGATACAATGAGCAGTTCTTC
TRBJ1-1	many	-	TRBV18	CASSPQGLQAMNTEAFF	TGTGCCAGCTCACCGCAAGGACTCCAAGCCATGAACACTGAAGCTTTCTTT
TRBJ2-2	many	-	TRBV28	CASTLGLAGWGELFF	TGTGCCAGCACCCTAGGGCTAGCAGGTTGGGGGGAGCTGTTTTTT
TRBJ2-7	few	-	TRBV10-1	CASSGTGREYEQYF	TGCGCCAGCAGTGGGACAGGGAGGGAGTACGAGCAGTACTTC
TRBJ2-5	many	-	TRBV7-9	CASSPLARQETQYF	TGTGCCAGCAGCCCACTAGCTAGACAAGAGACCCAGTACTTC
TRBJ2-2	-	TRBD2	TRBV20-1	CSARKLAGDTGELFF	TGCAGTGCTAGAAAACTAGCGGGGGACACCGGGGAGCTGTTTTTT